This T cell receptor (beta chain) emerged from a study of T cell changes during pregnancy in multiple sclerosis. Repertoires were generated with immunoSEQ multiplex PCR, while TCRdb's copy carries only in-frame clones and drops some. Here the sample spans tens of thousands of clones, less than 95% being singletons. Germline loops: CDR1 SGHRS, CDR2 YFSETQ. The CDR3 is made up of 15 amino acids. With V trimmed by 5 bases and J by 0 bases, 4 bases remained unmatched. The V gene is TRBV5-1, the J gene TRBJ2-2, with 7 bases that match TRBD1. The sample here was peripheral blood, taken in the third trimester of pregnancy. The sequence was collected from a female donor with multiple sclerosis, enrolled in a pregnancy study. The CDR3 region has the DNA TGCGCCAGCAGGGTGGGGACAGCGAACACCGGGGAGCTGTTTTTT. Its protein is CASRVGTANTGELFF.